These T cell receptor beta chains were read from a single sample in a study of cytomegalovirus exposure and HLA in healthy donors. Clones were sequenced by immunoSEQ multiplex PCR, and TCRdb holds only the in-frame ones, with some missing. The sample has 120,000 to 150,000 clones, around three fifths seen once. Sequenced material: PBMCs. Every receptor here comes from a woman younger than 45 in good health and CMV-seropositive. Each CDR3 is given without its conserved first and last residue. Size tells how often a clone was seen (once, few, many) or the class of an expanded clone, and some rows leave it out.

j_call	clone_size	v_call	cdr3_aa
TRBJ2-7	-	TRBV16	ASSPHPGQGYEQY
TRBJ1-2	few	TRBV28	ASQTGTSIYGYT
TRBJ2-1	many	TRBV7-2	ASSTDRSTSGKYNEQF
TRBJ2-7	-	TRBV7-2	ASSQDRESYEQY
TRBJ1-1	-	TRBV6-1	ASGLTGRAF
TRBJ2-7	once	TRBV19	ASRSSGTGFYEQY
TRBJ2-7	-	TRBV10-2	ASSETGQVHYEQY
TRBJ2-7	-	TRBV6-5	ASSSHPGQGAGEQY
TRBJ2-4	few	TRBV7-2	ASSPTPIAGWTKNIQY
TRBJ1-5	-	TRBV5-1	ASSPDRDQPQH
TRBJ2-6	-	TRBV4-1	ASSQVGGNGANVLT
TRBJ1-6	-	TRBV4-1	ASSQGRGNSPLH
TRBJ2-7	-	TRBV7-2	ASSLIPYGEQY
TRBJ1-1	-	TRBV2	ASTYNTEAF
TRBJ2-1	-	TRBV10-3	AIMEQGQGNEQF
TRBJ1-1	-	TRBV29-1	SVVNTEAF
TRBJ1-5	-	TRBV30	AWSVSGLQPQH
TRBJ2-7	-	TRBV18	ASSPTGVDEQY
TRBJ2-4	-	TRBV27	ASSLDRGNIQY
TRBJ1-2	few	TRBV5-1	ASSLTGQVYGYT
TRBJ1-5	-	TRBV11-2	ASSLDPLSAQH
TRBJ2-5	-	TRBV18	ASSPQQGEETQY
TRBJ2-7	few	TRBV5-1	ASSLGTGSTEYEQY
TRBJ1-2	once	TRBV19	ASSTQAPPTYGYT
TRBJ2-7	few	TRBV15	ATSRDRSYEQY
TRBJ1-2	-	TRBV19	ASSIDRGSGYT
TRBJ2-7	-	TRBV5-1	ASSLDSGGTPYEQY
TRBJ1-2	-	TRBV6-5	ASTQAGSLDRYT
TRBJ1-2	-	TRBV4-1	ASSPPDRADYGYT
TRBJ2-1	-	TRBV5-1	ASSLGETGGGEQF
TRBJ2-2	-	TRBV5-4	ASSFDEGGELF
TRBJ2-1	-	TRBV7-9	ASSPTTGLTYNEQF
TRBJ2-7	-	TRBV6-6	ASMGSYEQY
TRBJ2-7	-	TRBV20-1	SARQGSEQY
TRBJ2-1	-	TRBV28	ASSFLLYEQF
TRBJ1-2	-	TRBV6-5	ASGRQAGGFRGYT
TRBJ2-2	few	TRBV2	ASRTQGVTGELF
TRBJ1-2	-	TRBV19	ASNKQGAERYGYT
TRBJ1-2	-	TRBV6-1	ASSPTGGPGGYT
TRBJ1-6	-	TRBV19	ASSQTGIQSYNSPLH
TRBJ2-7	-	TRBV27	ASSLAGPFHEQY
TRBJ2-3	-	TRBV2	ASSEQGADTQY
TRBJ1-2	-	TRBV6-1	ASSAQGAYYGYT
TRBJ1-2	-	TRBV29-1	SVGQDGYVSGYT
TRBJ1-1	-	TRBV29-1	SVGRQGLTEAF
TRBJ2-7	-	TRBV13	ASSLGGQGTIYEQY
-	once	TRBV30	AWSGQRVYEQY
TRBJ1-2	-	TRBV2	ASSEYREGYGYT
TRBJ2-5	few	TRBV7-2	ASSLALGGETQY
TRBJ2-5	-	TRBV13	ASSLDPVETQY
TRBJ2-3	-	TRBV7-6	ASSTRTDLADTQY
TRBJ2-3	-	TRBV9	ASSVGPGDTQY
TRBJ1-2	-	TRBV2	ASTRTGSHRGYT
TRBJ2-5	-	TRBV2	ASNRAGGETQY
TRBJ2-1	few	TRBV29-1	SVWTDNEQF
TRBJ2-3	-	TRBV28	ASSHRRLAGNTDTQY
TRBJ2-1	-	TRBV2	ASNRAGVTNEQF
TRBJ2-1	-	TRBV29-1	SASPSGRPNEQF
TRBJ1-2	once	TRBV6-5	ASTSTGTYGYT